The sequence of this TCR beta chain was determined in a study of CXCR3-negative and CXCR3-positive naive CD8 T cells. Study-wide points: The TRBV-TRBJ usage of naive CXCR3-negative and CXCR3-positive cells was similar, but that of memory cells differed. With surface CD5 comparable between naive subsets, TCR strength was estimated using properties derived from the TRB CDR3. Memory CD8+ cells had much lower diversity, and both naive subsets had comparably high diversity. Expression of CXCR3 was partially reduced after cryopreservation, and fresh PBMCs were used in most assays.

In the case of this clonotype: Its antigen is not known.

The authors made the TRB cDNA libraries by 5' RACE using UMI labels. TCRdb processed the 5' RACE reads again and assigns one entry to each CDR3 protein, with no DNA. In all, the sample yields fewer than 80,000 distinct CDR3 sequences. This CDR3 contains 15 residues. CDR1 is MDHEN, CDR2 SYDVKM, per germline. The sequencing sample was made of naive CXCR3- CD8+ T cells from blood. As for subset: CD45RO-CCR7+CD27+CD95- naive CD8+ T cells lacking CXCR3 (TNR3-). The rearrangement joins TRBV28 to TRBJ2-3; TCRdb names TRBD2, which stays unverified in the absence of DNA. The clonotype comes from a human donor in good health. Some clones in this sample may be carry-over from other donors' samples. The CDR3 here is CASSLGEGVADTQYF.